One T cell receptor beta chain is described in this entry. The antigen it recognizes is unknown. No base quality information exists; no much larger clone differs at one position. The library was made by the immunoSEQ multiplex PCR assay. Regarding the original processing steps: To diagnose cytomegalovirus status from the catalog of TCR beta chain sequences, a statistical classification framework was built. TCRdb took over this immuneACCESS table, retaining in-frame rearrangements with V and J assigned. Such tables are incomplete; in checked studies, under half of the missing clones stem from an unresolved V gene, and the remainder is unexplained. D and trimming were read from the DNA, whereas the V and J calls and clone size are those reported in that table. A total of over 85,000 clones appear in this sample, over 85% of them only once. The ten largest clonotypes hold 1.9% of the sample. This entry belongs to a study of cytomegalovirus exposure and HLA in healthy donors (dated 2017 in TCRdb). Regarding the study in general: The roughly 700 repertoires of the first cohort and the 120 or so validation repertoires were produced on the same platform, according to a later analysis. The study aimed to test whether signatures of past pathogen exposure could be identified by cataloging public T cell receptors. The study combined high-throughput TCR immunosequencing, statistical association of individual TCRs with disease status, and machine learning to predict cytomegalovirus infection status. Besides the first cohort of roughly 640 subjects, a separate validation cohort made up of roughly 130 different subjects was used. Points the paper makes about the study in general: It was suggested by the authors that the approach could potentially be generalized to other disease states and immunological phenotypes. In the study, around 150 TCR beta chains were listed as associated with cytomegalovirus. A later analysis found that TCRs clustered in the first cohort also tended to co-occur in the 100 to 150 validation repertoires, with roughly 95% of cluster scores above 0. The classifier was reported to diagnose cytomegalovirus status with high specificity and sensitivity in both the original cohort and the validation cohort. A later analysis lacked HLA typing for the validation cohort, so it scored co-occurrence in that cohort across all 110 or so repertoires. Three of the identified cytomegalovirus-associated TCR beta chains were confirmed in vitro to be specific for cytomegalovirus antigens. While some public TCRs were present in many individuals, most TCR sequences turned up only very rarely across donors.

The donors were included in the validation cohort of roughly 130 subjects, a group kept apart from the approximately 700-subject first cohort. The origin of this receptor is a woman younger than 30 in good health and CMV-seronegative. Sequences were obtained from PBMCs.

The CDR3 in this case is CASSPIQREYGYTF. The base sequence is TGTGCCAGCTCACCCATACAGAGGGAGTATGGCTACACCTTC. The chain joins TRBV18 to TRBJ1-2; the D gene is not confidently resolved. The germline V gene provides CDR1 KGHSH and CDR2 LQKENI. The CDR3 runs 14 residues from the cysteine to the phenylalanine. The kept DNA is CDR3 alone, 42 bases in frame from the first base. V is cut by 3 bases and J by 5 bases, and the space between the germline ends is 13 bases.